These 13 T cell receptor beta chains share one sample of origin, sequenced in a study of blood T cell repertoires in COVID-19. Produced via immunoSEQ multiplex PCR; TCRdb's table is partial and in-frame only. There are approximately 70,000 clones in the sample; 84% occur only once, and just over 4.5% lies in the top ten. Sequenced material: peripheral blood. The source of these receptors is a woman aged 60-75 years with acute or convalescent COVID-19.

V and J are TRBV30 and TRBJ2-7; D remains ambiguous. CDR3 length: 12 residues. Germline V gene lookup returns CDR1 GTSNPN and CDR2 SVGIG (reference sequence). V was trimmed by 3 bases and J by 3 bases, leaving 9 bases between them. The CDR3 region has the DNA TGTGCCTGGAGCGGAGTGAACTACGAGCAGTACTTC. Its translation is CAWSGVNYEQYF. Full variable domain (rest looked up from reference TRBV30 and TRBJ2-7): SQTIHQWPATLVQPVGSPLSLECTVEGTSNPNLYWYRQAAGRGLQLLFYSVGIGQISSEVPQNLSASRPQDRQFILSSKKLLLSDSGFYLCAWSGVNYEQYFGPGTRLTVT.

This chain connects TRBV9 to TRBJ1-3; D might be TRBD1 (5 bases). The CDR3 totals 15 residues. Germline assignment: CDR1 SGDLS and CDR2 YYNGEE. V was shortened by 5 bases and J by 2 bases, with 14 bases between the two germline ends. CDR3 sequence (DNA): TGTGCCAGCAGTGACCAGGGTGAAACTGGAAACACCATATATTTT. Its protein product is CASSDQGETGNTIYF.

This clone was seen once. The V and J genes are TRBV7-9 and TRBJ2-7; 7 nucleotides match TRBD1. J lost 2 bases, V lost 5 bases, and 12 bases had no gene match. The CDR3 totals 16 residues. In germline, CDR1 is SEHNR, CDR2 FQNEAQ (reference sequence). The CDR3 reads CASSPRGQGIAYEQYF. The CDR3 DNA sequence: TGTGCCAGCAGCCCAAGGGGGCAGGGAATCGCCTACGAGCAGTACTTC.

The genes are TRBV10-2 and TRBJ2-1; D possibly corresponds to TRBD1 (5 bases). V lost 2 bases to trimming and J lost 3 bases, with 14 bases between them. Germline V gene data show CDR1 as WSHSY and CDR2 as SAAADI. The CDR3 runs 16 residues. The CDR3 DNA sequence: TGCGCCAGCAGTGAGAGGGCAGGGTCATACTACAATGAGCAGTTCTTC. Protein product: CASSERAGSYYNEQFF.

V usage is TRBV27 and J usage is TRBJ1-5; perhaps TRBD1 as D (6 bases). V was clipped by 8 bases and J by 7 bases, with 12 bases between them. CDR3 size: 12 residues. Germline V lookup: CDR1 MNHEY, CDR2 SMNVEV (reference sequence). CDR3: CASPGQIQPQHF. The DNA of the CDR3 is TGTGCCAGCCCCGGACAGATACAGCCCCAGCATTTT.

This chain connects TRBV9 to TRBJ2-1, with a possible D match to TRBD2 (5 bases). The CDR3 is 15 amino acids. Germline values: CDR1 SGDLS, CDR2 YYNGEE. The ends were cut back, 4 bases at V and 4 bases at J, with 15 bases in the middle. The CDR3 DNA is TGTGCCAGCAGCCAGGAGGCATCTCTTTACAATGAGCAGTTCTTC. This gives the protein CASSQEASLYNEQFF.

V usage is TRBV12-3 or TRBV12-4 and J usage is TRBJ1-1; D might be TRBD1 (6 bases). V was clipped by 5 bases and J by 7 bases, with 14 bases between them. The CDR3 extends over 13 amino acids. The CDR3 coding sequence is TGTGCCAGCAGTCGATCGACAGGCTATGAAGCTTTCTTT. The encoded protein is CASSRSTGYEAFF.

The V call is TRBV2, the J call TRBJ1-5, with D possibly being TRBD1 (5 bases). The CDR3 is made up of 16 amino acids. Trimming removed 2 bases at V and 0 bases at J, with 11 bases between. The germline gives CDR1 SNHLY, CDR2 FYNNEI. CDR3 amino acids: CASSELGGNSNQPQHF. In nucleotides, the CDR3 is TGTGCCAGCAGTGAATTGGGGGGGAATAGCAATCAGCCCCAGCATTTT.

The chain has TRBV5-1 and TRBJ2-1, with TRBD2 matching 7 bases. CDR3 length: 16 amino acids. The trim removed 0 bases at V and 0 bases at J, leaving 3 bases unmatched. Per the germline V gene, CDR1 is SGHRS and CDR2 is YFSETQ. In DNA, the CDR3 is TGCGCCAGCAGCTTGGCCGGGAGGAGCTCCTACAATGAGCAGTTCTTC. It codes for CASSLAGRSSYNEQFF.

The genes are TRBV5-1 and TRBJ2-3, with D possibly matching TRBD2 (7 bases). CDR1 is SGHRS, CDR2 YFSETQ, per germline. The CDR3 runs to 15 residues. The V gene lost 3 bases and the J gene lost 1 base, with 12 bases spanning the gap. DNA for the CDR3: TGCGCCAGCAGCTCGAGGGGGGGTGGCACAGATACGCAGTATTTT. Protein product: CASSSRGGGTDTQYF.

The rearrangement links TRBV19 to TRBJ2-7, with 8 bases fitting TRBD2. In germline, CDR1 is LNHDA, CDR2 SQIVND (reference sequence). The CDR3 is made up of 14 amino acids. V was clipped by 3 bases and J by 4 bases; unmatched bases: 5. In DNA form, the CDR3 reads TGTGCCAGTAGTATCGAGCGGGGGCCTTACGAGCAGTACTTC. Its protein product is CASSIERGPYEQYF.

This chain's CDR3 is CASSAGQGTDTQYF. Written as DNA, the CDR3 is TGTGCCAGCAGCGCAGGGCAGGGCACAGATACGCAGTATTTT. V usage is TRBV7-3 and J usage is TRBJ2-3; D is perhaps TRBD1 (5 bases). This CDR3 has 14 residues. V lost 5 bases and J 1 base, leaving 10 bases between the germline ends. In germline, CDR1 is SGHTA, CDR2 FQGTGA.

The chain links TRBV25-1 to TRBJ2-6; 10 bases are a match to TRBD1. The CDR3 spans 18 residues. With V trimmed by 3 bases and J by 0 bases, 5 bases remained unmatched. CDR1 and CDR2 (germline): MGHDK, SYGVNS. CDR3 in amino acids: CASSDRDRGPSGANVLTF. The CDR3, as DNA: TGTGCCAGCAGTGACCGCGACAGGGGGCCCTCTGGGGCCAACGTCCTGACTTTC. The full variable domain, rest sourced from reference TRBV25-1 and TRBJ2-6, is EADIYQTPRYLVIGTGKKITLECSQTMGHDKMYWYQQDPGMELHLIHYSYGVNSTEKGDLSSESTVSRIRTEHFPLTLESARPSHTSQYLCASSDRDRGPSGANVLTFGAGSRLTVL.